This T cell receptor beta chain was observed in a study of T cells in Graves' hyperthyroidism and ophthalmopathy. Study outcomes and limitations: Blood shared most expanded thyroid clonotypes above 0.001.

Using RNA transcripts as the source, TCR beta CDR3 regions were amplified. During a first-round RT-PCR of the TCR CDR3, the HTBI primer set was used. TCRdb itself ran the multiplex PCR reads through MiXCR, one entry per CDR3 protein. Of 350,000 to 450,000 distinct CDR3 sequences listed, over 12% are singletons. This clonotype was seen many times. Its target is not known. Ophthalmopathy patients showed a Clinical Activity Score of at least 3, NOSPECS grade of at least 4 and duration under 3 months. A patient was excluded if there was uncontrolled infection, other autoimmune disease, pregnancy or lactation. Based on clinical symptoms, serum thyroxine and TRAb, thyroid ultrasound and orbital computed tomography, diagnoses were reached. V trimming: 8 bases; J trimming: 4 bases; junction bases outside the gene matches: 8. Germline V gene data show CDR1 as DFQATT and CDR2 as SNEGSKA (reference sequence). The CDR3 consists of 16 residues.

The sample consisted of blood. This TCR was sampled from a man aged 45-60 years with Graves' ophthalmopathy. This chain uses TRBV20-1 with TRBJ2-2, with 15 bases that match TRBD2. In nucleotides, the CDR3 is TGCAGTCCACACGGACTAGCGGGAGGGGGCACCGGGGAGCTGTTTTTT. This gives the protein CSPHGLAGGGTGELFF.